One and the same sample provided the 21 T cell receptor beta chains below, sequenced in a study of blood T cell repertoires in COVID-19. The method was immunoSEQ multiplex PCR; TCRdb's version includes in-frame clones alone and lacks a portion of them. The sample includes about 150,000 clones, over 80% of them seen just once. Sequenced: PBMCs or T cells enriched from blood (not recorded which). These receptors were taken from a man between 65 and 85 years old who had been exposed to COVID-19.

This chain joins TRBV7-9 and TRBJ2-2; D may be TRBD1 (5 bases). Germline lookup yields CDR1 SEHNR and CDR2 FQNEAQ (reference sequence). The CDR3 is 15 amino acids. V was trimmed by 0 bases and J by 4 bases, leaving 9 bases between them. The chain's CDR3 is CASSLALRGTGELFF. CDR3 coding DNA: TGTGCCAGCAGCTTAGCGCTAAGGGGCACCGGGGAGCTGTTTTTT.

J is TRBJ2-2 and V is TRBV7-6; 10 nucleotides line up with TRBD1. After removal of 3 bases from V and 0 bases from J, the junction contained 1 base not matched to a gene. Germline CDR1 and CDR2: SGHVS and FNYEAQ. CDR3 length equals 16 residues. This chain's CDR3 is CASSFGQGANTGELFF. Here the CDR3 DNA reads TGTGCCAGCAGCTTTGGACAGGGGGCGAACACCGGGGAGCTGTTTTTT.

The V gene is TRBV7-2, the J gene TRBJ2-7, with 11 bases lining up with TRBD2. Germline lookup yields CDR1 SGHTA and CDR2 FQGNSA. V dropped 1 base and J dropped 5; count of bases not matched to a gene: 10. The CDR3 sequence is 17 residues long. CDR3 amino acids: CASSLVASGGSLHEQYF. The CDR3 bases are TGTGCCAGCAGCTTAGTGGCTAGCGGGGGGTCCCTCCACGAGCAGTACTTC.

CDR3 in amino acids: CASSGRQGATDTQYF. CDR3 DNA: TGTGCCAGTAGTGGAAGACAGGGAGCAACAGATACGCAGTATTTT. The chain has TRBV19 and TRBJ2-3; 7 bases match TRBD1. The CDR3 spans 15 residues. The V and J ends lost 5 bases and 3 bases, in that order; junction bases with no gene match: 8. In germline, CDR1 is LNHDA, CDR2 SQIVND (reference sequence). Full variable domain (rest looked up from reference TRBV19 and TRBJ2-3): DGGITQSPKYLFRKEGQNVTLSCEQNLNHDAMYWYRQDPGQGLRLIYYSQIVNDFQKGDIAEGYSVSREKKESFPLTVTSAQKNPTAFYLCASSGRQGATDTQYFGPGTRLTVL.

The J gene is TRBJ2-4, the V gene TRBV27; the match to TRBD2 covers 7 bases. The length of the CDR3 is 15 residues. CDR1 and CDR2 (germline): MNHEY, SMNVEV (reference sequence). V lost 6 bases to trimming and J lost 3 bases; unmatched junction nucleotides: 8. The CDR3 here is CASRLKGTNKNIQYF. The DNA of the CDR3 is TGTGCCAGCAGGTTAAAAGGGACTAACAAAAACATTCAGTACTTC.

The V gene is TRBV16, the J gene TRBJ1-2; unclear D gene. Trimming took 6 bases from V and 4 from J, leaving 30 bases between them. The CDR3 spans 19 residues. The germline V gene encodes CDR1 KGHSY and CDR2 FQNENV. CDR3 protein: CASSKNNRTALFGVYGYTF. CDR3 DNA sequence: TGTGCCAGCAGTAAGAACAATAGGACGGCCCTGTTCGGGGTCTATGGCTACACCTTC.

The rearrangement uses TRBV4-2 and TRBJ2-3; TRBD2 might be the D (6 bases). Germline assignment: CDR1 LGHNA and CDR2 YNFKEQ. V gave up 4 bases and J gave up 5 bases, with 7 bases separating them. There are 12 residues in the CDR3. In nucleotides, the CDR3 is TGTGCCAGCAGCCGAGCGGGAGATACGCAGTATTTT. Protein product: CASSRAGDTQYF.

This clone has just a few counts. Other DNA sequences from this sample encode an identical CDR3 as well. J is TRBJ2-3 and V is TRBV9; D gene unclear. Germline lookup yields CDR1 SGDLS and CDR2 YYNGEE. The CDR3 contains 14 residues. V lost 0 bases, J lost 4 bases, and 9 bases lay in between. The CDR3 nucleotides read TGTGCCAGCAGCGTAGGTGGCTTGGCAGATACGCAGTATTTT. Residues: CASSVGGLADTQYF.

The chain's CDR3 is CASSTPPGLTGELFF. CDR3 DNA sequence: TGTGCCAGCAGTACCCCACCGGGGTTGACCGGGGAGCTGTTTTTT. This chain joins TRBV28 and TRBJ2-2, with D maybe TRBD2 (5 bases). CDR3 size: 15 residues. V was trimmed by 5 bases and J by 5 bases, leaving 15 bases between them. Germline V gene lookup returns CDR1 MDHEN and CDR2 SYDVKM.

The chain employs TRBV3-1 (or the pseudogene TRBV3-2) and TRBJ1-4, with 8 bases lining up with TRBD1. Germline loops: CDR1 LGHDT, CDR2 YNNKEL (reference sequence). Germline trimming cut 2 bases from V and 0 bases from J; bases unmatched to any gene: 5. CDR3 length: 17 residues. The CDR3 DNA follows: TGTGCCAGCAGCCAACGGACAGGGTCTGCAACTAATGAAAAACTGTTTTTT. Its translation is CASSQRTGSATNEKLFF.

V gene TRBV19 combines with J gene TRBJ2-2; TRBD1 matches 10 bases. V gave up 7 bases and J gave up 6 bases; unmatched junction bases: 8. Germline-derived CDR1 and CDR2 are LNHDA and SQIVND (reference sequence). This CDR3 spans 15 amino acids. CDR3 amino acids: CASTQGTGVAGELFF. The CDR3, as DNA: TGTGCCAGTACCCAAGGGACAGGGGTTGCCGGGGAGCTGTTTTTT. The whole variable domain, filled in from reference TRBV19 and TRBJ2-2, reads DGGITQSPKYLFRKEGQNVTLSCEQNLNHDAMYWYRQDPGQGLRLIYYSQIVNDFQKGDIAEGYSVSREKKESFPLTVTSAQKNPTAFYLCASTQGTGVAGELFFGEGSRLTVL.

This chain uses TRBV19 with TRBJ1-2; no clear D gene. This CDR3 spans 14 amino acids. V lost 3 bases and J lost 0, with 8 bases in between. In germline, CDR1 is LNHDA, CDR2 SQIVND (reference sequence). CDR3 region: CASSIRDANYGYTF. The CDR3 coding sequence is TGTGCCAGTAGTATTCGGGATGCTAACTATGGCTACACCTTC.

The genes are TRBV5-1 and TRBJ1-2; D unclear. This CDR3 contains 14 residues. With 2 bases removed from V and 8 bases from J, the gap between germline ends came to 16 bases. Germline V gives CDR1 SGHRS, CDR2 YFSETQ. CDR3 sequence reads: CASSFTEPGGGYTF. Here the CDR3 DNA reads TGCGCCAGCAGCTTTACCGAGCCTGGCGGGGGCTACACCTTC.

This chain uses TRBV5-1 with TRBJ2-1, with D perhaps matching TRBD2 (5 bases). The CDR3 consists of 13 residues. Germline V gene lookup returns CDR1 SGHRS and CDR2 YFSETQ. Trimming left V 2 bases short and J 10 bases short, with 13 bases between. CDR3 loop: CASSLTSQGEQFF. The CDR3 coding sequence is TGCGCCAGCAGCTTAACTAGTCAAGGCGAGCAGTTCTTC.

This clone showed up just a few times. The rearrangement joins TRBV19 to TRBJ1-5; 9 nucleotides match TRBD1. The germline V gene encodes CDR1 LNHDA and CDR2 SQIVND (reference sequence). V lost 5 bases and J lost 3; bases outside the gene matches: 5. CDR3 length: 15 residues. CDR3 sequence: CASSQGQGFNQPQHF. CDR3 sequence (DNA): TGTGCCAGTAGTCAGGGACAGGGCTTCAATCAGCCCCAGCATTTT.

This chain connects TRBV6-4 to TRBJ2-3, with TRBD2 identical over 13 bases. This CDR3 has 15 amino acids. Trimming at V came to 3 bases and at J to 6 bases, leaving 3 bases not matched to a gene. Germline V gene sequence: CDR1 MRHNA, CDR2 SNTAGT. The CDR3 bases are TGTGCCAGCAGTGAGGGACTAGCGGGGAGCGATACGCAGTATTTT. As protein: CASSEGLAGSDTQYF.

The rearrangement links TRBV27 to TRBJ2-1; 12 bases agree with TRBD2. Germline V lookup: CDR1 MNHEY, CDR2 SMNVEV (reference sequence). V was clipped by 4 bases and J by 5 bases; unmatched bases: 15. This CDR3 has 19 residues. The CDR3 nucleotides read TGTGCCAGCAGTTCGATCCTAGCGGGAGGGTTTAGGGGTAACAATGAGCAGTTCTTC. Amino acids: CASSSILAGGFRGNNEQFF.

This clone was picked up a small number of times. The gene calls are TRBV5-8 and TRBJ1-3; 8 bases fit TRBD1. Germline assignment: CDR1 SGHTS and CDR2 YDEGEE. The CDR3 is 15 residues long. J lost 4 bases, V lost 0 bases, and 3 bases had no gene match. The CDR3 DNA sequence: TGTGCCAGCAGCTTGGGGACAGGGCTCGGAAACACCATATATTTT. The encoded protein is CASSLGTGLGNTIYF.

The rearrangement links TRBV28 to TRBJ1-5; D call uncertain. Trimming pared 6 bases from V and 3 bases from J, leaving 15 bases between. This CDR3 region has 15 residues. Germline-derived CDR1 and CDR2 are MDHEN and SYDVKM. DNA of the CDR3: TGTGCCAGCAGGTCAGAAGGGAGCCCCAATCAGCCCCAGCATTTT. It translates to CASRSEGSPNQPQHF. Together with reference TRBV28 and TRBJ1-5, the CDR3 gives the full variable domain: DVKVTQSSRYLVKRTGEKVFLECVQDMDHENMFWYRQDPGLGLRLIYFSYDVKMKEKGDIPEGYSVSREKKERFSLILESASTNQTSMYLCASRSEGSPNQPQHFGDGTRLSIL.

The chain combines TRBV9 with TRBJ1-6; TRBD1 is a possible D gene (5 bases). V was trimmed by 2 bases and J by 8 bases, leaving 11 bases between them. The CDR3 has 14 residues. Per germline, CDR1 SGDLS and CDR2 YYNGEE. The CDR3 reads CASSVGGNDSPLHF. CDR3 in DNA: TGTGCCAGCAGCGTGGGGGGGAACGATTCACCCCTCCACTTT.

This clone was detected only a few times. The chain employs TRBV9 and TRBJ2-1; 9 nucleotides line up with TRBD2. V dropped 4 bases and J dropped 9; count of bases not matched to a gene: 11. Germline CDR1 is SGDLS and CDR2 is YYNGEE. This CDR3 contains 15 residues. CDR3 loop: CASSISGGGSFEQFF. In DNA, the CDR3 is TGTGCCAGCAGCATTAGCGGGGGCGGGAGTTTTGAGCAGTTCTTC.